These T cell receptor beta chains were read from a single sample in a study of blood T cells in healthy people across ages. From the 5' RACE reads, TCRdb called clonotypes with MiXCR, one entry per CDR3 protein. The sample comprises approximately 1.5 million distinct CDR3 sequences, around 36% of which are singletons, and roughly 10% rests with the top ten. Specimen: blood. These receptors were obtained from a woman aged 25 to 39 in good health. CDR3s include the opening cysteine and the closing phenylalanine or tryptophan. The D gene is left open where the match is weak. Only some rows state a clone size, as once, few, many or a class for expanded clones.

TGTGCCAGCAGCCAAGTCGTTCGGGGGGGTTTCTACAATGAGCAGTTCTTC | CASSQVVRGGFYNEQFF | TRBV3-1 | TRBD2 | TRBJ2-1 | NA
TGTGCCAGCAGCGTCAGTGCCCCTGGGTTTGAGGCGCACACTGAAGCTTTCTTT | CASSVSAPGFEAHTEAFF | TRBV21-1 | NA | TRBJ1-1 | few
TGCGCCAGCAGCGGGGCGGGAGCGACTAGCACAGATACGCAGTATTTT | CASSGAGATSTDTQYF | TRBV4-1 | TRBD2 | TRBJ2-3 | many
TGCGCCAGCAGCTTGGGGACTAGCGGGGGGTTATTATCCTACAATGAGCAGTTCTTC | CASSLGTSGGLLSYNEQFF | TRBV5-1 | TRBD2 | TRBJ2-1 | NA
TGCAGTGCTAGGCCACGGGGAGGTAATGAGCAGTTCTTC | CSARPRGGNEQFF | TRBV20-1 | NA | TRBJ2-1 | NA
TGTGCCAGCAGCCAAGATTCGCAAGGGAGGGAGCAGTTCTTC | CASSQDSQGREQFF | TRBV3-1 | NA | TRBJ2-1 | NA
TGTGCCAGCAGCCAAAGAGGTAGCTCAAGCACAGATACGCAGTATTTT | CASSQRGSSSTDTQYF | TRBV3-1 | NA | TRBJ2-3 | NA
TGTGCCAGCACCCCCGGGGCGGGAGAGGTGCATGAGCAGTTCTTC | CASTPGAGEVHEQFF | TRBV9 | TRBD2 | TRBJ2-1 | NA
TGTGCCAGCAGTGAGACGCTCGAGGGCCACTGGAACACAGATACGCAGTATTTT | CASSETLEGHWNTDTQYF | TRBV25-1 | NA | TRBJ2-3 | NA
TGTGCCAGCAGCATTGGACTAGCGGCCTACGAGCAGTACTTC | CASSIGLAAYEQYF | TRBV5-5 | TRBD2 | TRBJ2-7 | few
TGCAGTGCTAGCGGGGAAATAGGGCGAGATACTGAAGCTTTCTTT | CSASGEIGRDTEAFF | TRBV20-1 | NA | TRBJ1-1 | NA
TGTGCCAGCGGCTCGCCACGATCTGCCGAAAAACTGTTTTTT | CASGSPRSAEKLFF | TRBV28 | NA | TRBJ1-4 | many
TGCAGCGTTGGGTCTGGGTCCCTGGCGGAGACCCAGTACTTC | CSVGSGSLAETQYF | TRBV29-1 | NA | TRBJ2-5 | many
TGCAGTGCTTCTAATAGCGGGAGGGCTTACAATGAGCAGTTCTTC | CSASNSGRAYNEQFF | TRBV20-1 | TRBD2 | TRBJ2-1 | NA
TGTACCAGCAGCCGGTTAGCGGGGGGCACAGATACGCAGTATTTT | CTSSRLAGGTDTQYF | TRBV28 | TRBD2 | TRBJ2-3 | NA
TGTGCCGGCTCAAGCGGGGGCCACGAGCAGTACTTC | CAGSSGGHEQYF | TRBV18 | TRBD2 | TRBJ2-7 | few
TGCGCCAGCCTCCTGGGTCTACACTCCTACGAGCAGTACTTC | CASLLGLHSYEQYF | TRBV10-1 | NA | TRBJ2-7 | many
TGTGCCAGCAGTCACGATAACAGGGGGAGACTTGAGCAGTTCTTC | CASSHDNRGRLEQFF | TRBV6-5 | TRBD1 | TRBJ2-1 | NA
TGTGCCAGCAGCAGAGACAGTATGGAGACCCAGTACTTC | CASSRDSMETQYF | TRBV9 | NA | TRBJ2-5 | few
TGTGCCAGCAGCCCCGGAGTAGGCGGGGGATTGAGGGCTAATGAGCAGTTCTTC | CASSPGVGGGLRANEQFF | TRBV7-2 | TRBD2 | TRBJ2-1 | many
TGTGCCAGCAGTTCGGACGGAATCGAAAAACTGTTTTTT | CASSSDGIEKLFF | TRBV12-3/TRBV12-4 | NA | TRBJ1-4 | NA
TGTGCCAGCAGTTTTTTCACCGCGGGATACAATGAGCAGTTCTTC | CASSFFTAGYNEQFF | TRBV12-3/TRBV12-4 | NA | TRBJ2-1 | few
TGTGCCAGCAGCTTGGGGACAATACTATATGAGGGGGCCAACGTCCTGACTTTC | CASSLGTILYEGANVLTF | TRBV5-5 | NA | TRBJ2-6 | NA
TGTGCCATCAGTGGGGGTAGCGGGGACTCAGATACGCAGTATTTT | CAISGGSGDSDTQYF | TRBV10-3 | TRBD2 | TRBJ2-3 | few
TGTGCCAGCAGCCAGAGGGGAGGCGGGGGCCTCACAGATACGCAGTATTTT | CASSQRGGGGLTDTQYF | TRBV4-2 | NA | TRBJ2-3 | NA
TGTGCCAGCAGCTTAGGGGGGGAAGACTATGGCTACACCTTC | CASSLGGEDYGYTF | TRBV7-3 | NA | TRBJ1-2 | many
TGTGCCAGCGCACCGCTGGCGGCTCACAATGAGCAGTTCTTC | CASAPLAAHNEQFF | TRBV7-2 | NA | TRBJ2-1 | NA
TGTGCCAGCAGCTTAATCTTTGGGGGGGCGGCAAATGAGCAGTTCTTC | CASSLIFGGAANEQFF | TRBV7-3 | NA | TRBJ2-1 | NA
TGCAGTGCTAGAGTAATGGGACAGGGGGAGAATGAGCAGTTCTTC | CSARVMGQGENEQFF | TRBV20-1 | TRBD1 | TRBJ2-1 | NA
TGCAGCGTTGAGGAGGAGGAGGGGGGCCCCCAGCCCCAGCATTTT | CSVEEEEGGPQPQHF | TRBV29-1 | NA | TRBJ1-5 | NA
TGTGCCAGCAGCCAAAGCAACGCGAGGGCCCAGTACTTC | CASSQSNARAQYF | TRBV3-1 | NA | TRBJ2-5 | NA
TGTGCCAGCAGCCAAGAGGAGGGGCGGTTCGGAAACACCATATATTTT | CASSQEEGRFGNTIYF | TRBV4-2 | NA | TRBJ1-3 | NA
TGCAGCGTTGAGACTAGCGGGGGCAATGAGCAGTTCTTC | CSVETSGGNEQFF | TRBV29-1 | TRBD2 | TRBJ2-1 | NA
TGTGCCAGCAGGGGTACAGGGGACAGCGGGTATGGCTACACCTTC | CASRGTGDSGYGYTF | TRBV25-1 | TRBD1 | TRBJ1-2 | NA
TGTGCCAGCACCTCTCAAGGGGGCAACAATCAGCCCCAGCATTTT | CASTSQGGNNQPQHF | TRBV12-3/TRBV12-4 | TRBD1 | TRBJ1-5 | few
TGCGCCAGCAGCTTGAAGACTGACTACAATGAGCAGTTCTTC | CASSLKTDYNEQFF | TRBV5-1 | NA | TRBJ2-1 | NA
TGCGCCAGCAGCTTGCCAGGGGGACAAGAGACCCAGTACTTC | CASSLPGGQETQYF | TRBV5-1 | TRBD1 | TRBJ2-5 | many
TGTGCCAGCTCGTCGACCCAGGGGCCCTACAATGAGCAGTTCTTC | CASSSTQGPYNEQFF | TRBV18 | NA | TRBJ2-1 | NA
TGCAGTGCTAGGGATAGCGAAGAAGGACACAATGAGCAGTTCTTC | CSARDSEEGHNEQFF | TRBV20-1 | NA | TRBJ2-1 | NA
TGTGCCAGCCCCCCCAGCGGGTGCACAGATACGCAGTATTTT | CASPPSGCTDTQYF | TRBV9 | NA | TRBJ2-3 | NA
TGCAGTGCTAGACCCAGCGGGGGATTGACCTACAATGAGCAGTTCTTC | CSARPSGGLTYNEQFF | TRBV20-1 | TRBD2 | TRBJ2-1 | NA
TGTGCCAGCAGCCATTTCCAGGGCTACGAGCAGTACTTC | CASSHFQGYEQYF | TRBV3-1 | NA | TRBJ2-7 | few
TGTGCCAGCAGTGAATCGTCTGCCCTAGCGGGAGTCGAGCAGTACTTC | CASSESSALAGVEQYF | TRBV2 | TRBD2 | TRBJ2-7 | NA
TGCAGTGCTAGAACCGGGACCGGGTCAAACGAGCAGTACTTC | CSARTGTGSNEQYF | TRBV20-1 | NA | TRBJ2-7 | few
TGTGCCAGCAGTTTATTTATCGGAGGGTCGTTTTTGTTCTTC | CASSLFIGGSFLFF | TRBV28 | NA | TRBJ2-1 | NA